This TCR beta chain was documented in a study of T cells in tuberculosis. Sorting used thawed, overnight-rested PBMC stained with anti-CD3, a viability dye and GMM-loaded CD1B tetramer. C32 glucose monomycolate from Rhodococcus equi was loaded onto the CD1B tetramers. CDR3 length: 15 amino acids. Germline CDR1 reads MGHRA; CDR2 reads YSYEKL. Trimming left V 4 bases short and J 4 bases short, with 17 bases between. This clone was counted only a few times. The repertoire was sequenced with immunoSEQ multiplex PCR; TCRdb's copy has only in-frame clones and lacks some. The sample lists approximately 59,000 clones; about 76% were seen once.

Sequenced sample: CD1b-GMM tetramer-negative cells sorted from PBMCs. The rearrangement links TRBV4-1 to TRBJ2-7, with a possible D match to TRBD1 (6 bases). The receptor comes from an adult woman with latent tuberculosis. The CDR3 DNA reads as TGCGCCAGCAGCCGGCCGGGACAAGACATATACGAGCAGTACTTC. Amino acid sequence: CASSRPGQDIYEQYF.